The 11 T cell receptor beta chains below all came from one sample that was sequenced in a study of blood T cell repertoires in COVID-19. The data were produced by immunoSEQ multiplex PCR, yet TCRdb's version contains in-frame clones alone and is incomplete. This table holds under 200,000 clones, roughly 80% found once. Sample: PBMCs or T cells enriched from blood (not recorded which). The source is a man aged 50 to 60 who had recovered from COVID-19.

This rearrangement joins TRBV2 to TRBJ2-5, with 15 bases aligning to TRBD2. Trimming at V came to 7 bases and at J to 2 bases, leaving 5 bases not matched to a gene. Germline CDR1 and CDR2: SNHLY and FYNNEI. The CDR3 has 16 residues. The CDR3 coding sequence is TGTGCCAGCATGAAGGGACTAGCGGGGGGTCAAGAGACCCAGTACTTC. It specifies CASMKGLAGGQETQYF.

As DNA, the CDR3 is TGTGCCAGCAGGCGACAGGACCAAGAGACCCAGTACTTC. Amino acid sequence: CASRRQDQETQYF. V usage is TRBV6-5 and J usage is TRBJ2-5; D perhaps matches TRBD1 (6 bases). Germline V lookup: CDR1 MNHEY, CDR2 SVGAGI. The CDR3 length is 13 residues. V was pared by 6 bases and J by 0 bases, with 8 bases between.

Here the CDR3 DNA reads TGCGCCAGCAGCCGGACCGCCGGGGCAGATACGCAGTATTTT. Encoded protein: CASSRTAGADTQYF. The chain carries TRBV5-1 and TRBJ2-3, with D perhaps matching TRBD2 (5 bases). Looked up from germline, CDR1 is SGHRS and CDR2 is YFSETQ. V gave up 4 bases and J gave up 4 bases, with 13 bases separating them. The CDR3 runs to 14 residues.

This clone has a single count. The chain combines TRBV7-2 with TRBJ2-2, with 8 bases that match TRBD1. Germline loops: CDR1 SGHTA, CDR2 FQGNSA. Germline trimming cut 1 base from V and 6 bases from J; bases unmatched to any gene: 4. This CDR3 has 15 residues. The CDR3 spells CASSLVGTGSGELFF. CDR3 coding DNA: TGTGCCAGCAGCTTAGTGGGGACAGGATCCGGGGAGCTGTTTTTT. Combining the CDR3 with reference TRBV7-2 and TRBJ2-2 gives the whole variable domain GAGVSQSPSNKVTEKGKDVELRCDPISGHTALYWYRQSLGQGLEFLIYFQGNSAPDKSGLPSDRFSAERTGGSVSTLTIQRTQQEDSAVYLCASSLVGTGSGELFFGEGSRLTVL.

This CDR3 reads CASSLRGQGVEFF. CDR3 DNA sequence: TGTGCCAGCAGTTTAAGAGGCCAAGGAGTAGAGTTCTTC. The chain uses TRBV12-3 or TRBV12-4 and TRBJ2-1; no reliable D call. The CDR3 is made up of 13 amino acids. With 2 bases removed from V and 14 bases from J, the gap between germline ends came to 16 bases.

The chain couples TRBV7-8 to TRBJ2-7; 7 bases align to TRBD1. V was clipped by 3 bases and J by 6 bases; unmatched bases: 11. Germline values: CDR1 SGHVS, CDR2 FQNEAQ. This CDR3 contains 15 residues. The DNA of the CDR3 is TGTGCCAGCAGCTTCCGTCCAGGGGGTTTTGCCGAGCAGTACTTC. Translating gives CASSFRPGGFAEQYF.

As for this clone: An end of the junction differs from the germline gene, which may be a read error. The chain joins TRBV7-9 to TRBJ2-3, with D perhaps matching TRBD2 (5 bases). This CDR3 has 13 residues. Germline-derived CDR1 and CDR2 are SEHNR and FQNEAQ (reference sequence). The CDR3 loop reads CAGSLRGTDTQYF. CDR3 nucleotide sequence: TGTGCCGGCAGCTTACGAGGGACAGATACGCAGTATTTT.

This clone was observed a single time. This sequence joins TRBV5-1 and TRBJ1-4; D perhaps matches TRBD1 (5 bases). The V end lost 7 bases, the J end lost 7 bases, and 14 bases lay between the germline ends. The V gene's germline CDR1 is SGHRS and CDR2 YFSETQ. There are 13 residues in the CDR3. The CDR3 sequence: CASHSGMGEKLFF. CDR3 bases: TGCGCCAGCCATTCAGGGATGGGTGAAAAACTGTTTTTT.

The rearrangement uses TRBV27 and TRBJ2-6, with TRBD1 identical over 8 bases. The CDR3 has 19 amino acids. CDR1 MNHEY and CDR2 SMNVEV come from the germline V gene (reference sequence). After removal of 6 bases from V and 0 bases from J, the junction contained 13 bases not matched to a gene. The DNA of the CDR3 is TGTGCCAGCAGAGCCTACCAGGGGGCTATCCTCTCTGGGGCCAACGTCCTGACTTTC. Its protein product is CASRAYQGAILSGANVLTF.

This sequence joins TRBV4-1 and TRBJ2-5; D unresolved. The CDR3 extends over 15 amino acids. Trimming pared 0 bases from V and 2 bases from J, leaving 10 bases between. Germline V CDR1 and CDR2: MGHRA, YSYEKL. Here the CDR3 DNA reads TGCGCCAGCAGCCAAGAGAATTTAGTGCAAGAGACCCAGTACTTC. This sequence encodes CASSQENLVQETQYF.

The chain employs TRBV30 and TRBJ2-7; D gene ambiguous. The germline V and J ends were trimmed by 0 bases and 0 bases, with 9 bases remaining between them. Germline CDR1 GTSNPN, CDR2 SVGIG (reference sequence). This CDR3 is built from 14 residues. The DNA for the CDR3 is TGTGCCTGGAGTGTATCCGGCGGCTCCTACGAGCAGTACTTC. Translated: CAWSVSGGSYEQYF.